The clone carrying this T cell receptor beta chain was seen only once. Its antigen is currently unknown. The record originates from a study of memory CD4+ T cells and cytomegalovirus serostatus. Study as a whole: Of the healthy Belgian adults, nine or ten were CMV seropositive and 24 seronegative.

The authors' processing: After removing out-of-frame reads, around 2,000,000 distinct TCRbeta sequences remained. The assay was immunoSEQ multiplex PCR, and TCRdb's table has in-frame clones only and misses some. The V and J calls and clone size were taken over from that table, and D and trimming were inferred from the DNA. Of roughly 67,000 clones detected, about 80% appear once; the ten largest clones hold roughly 4.7%. Single viable CD3+CD4+CD8-CD45RO+ cells were sorted as the memory CD4+ T cells. Study findings and constraints: Suggested: most of the CMV-linked TCR signature lies in CD4+ memory cells.

V was clipped by 3 bases and J by 2 bases; unmatched bases: 15. Germline loops: CDR1 SGDLS, CDR2 YYNGEE. This CDR3 spans 19 amino acids. The chain combines TRBV9 with TRBJ2-5, with 11 nucleotides matching TRBD2. Sequenced: memory CD4+ T cells from blood. The sequence derives from an adult in good health and CMV-seropositive. The CDR3 region has the DNA TGTGCCAGCAGCGCGCCCCAGGGGACTAGCGGAATCGCACAAGAGACCCAGTACTTC. Translating it yields CASSAPQGTSGIAQETQYF.